The T cell receptor (beta chain) described here comes from a study of T cells after yellow fever vaccination. Study-wide results and limits: The booster saw the reappearance of most primary-vaccination clones (about 95% CD4, 88% CD8).

The TCR cDNA carried a universal primer site and UMIs from 5'RACE template switching. MiXCR, applied by TCRdb to the 5' RACE reads, yields one record per CDR3 protein. The sample shows 500,000 to 550,000 distinct CDR3 sequences, around a fifth of them seen only once. Remarks on this clonotype: Its specificity is unknown.

The source material was PBMCs, sampled more than 20 days after the first yellow fever vaccination. The TCR was taken from a man between 18 and 29 years old who received the YFV17D yellow fever vaccine.

The CDR3 DNA reads as TGCGCCAGCAGCTTGGGGAACGGTTTGAACACTGAAGCTTTCTTT. It translates to CASSLGNGLNTEAFF. This chain uses TRBV5-1 with TRBJ1-1; no reliable D call. Per the germline V gene, CDR1 is SGHRS and CDR2 is YFSETQ. V was pared by 0 bases and J by 0 bases, with 9 bases between. This CDR3 is built from 15 residues. The full variable domain, in which reference TRBV5-1 and TRBJ1-1 provide the parts outside the CDR3, is KAGVTQTPRYLIKTRGQQVTLSCSPISGHRSVSWYQQTPGQGLQFLFEYFSETQRNKGNFPGRFSGRQFSNSRSEMNVSTLELGDSALYLCASSLGNGLNTEAFFGQGTRLTVV.